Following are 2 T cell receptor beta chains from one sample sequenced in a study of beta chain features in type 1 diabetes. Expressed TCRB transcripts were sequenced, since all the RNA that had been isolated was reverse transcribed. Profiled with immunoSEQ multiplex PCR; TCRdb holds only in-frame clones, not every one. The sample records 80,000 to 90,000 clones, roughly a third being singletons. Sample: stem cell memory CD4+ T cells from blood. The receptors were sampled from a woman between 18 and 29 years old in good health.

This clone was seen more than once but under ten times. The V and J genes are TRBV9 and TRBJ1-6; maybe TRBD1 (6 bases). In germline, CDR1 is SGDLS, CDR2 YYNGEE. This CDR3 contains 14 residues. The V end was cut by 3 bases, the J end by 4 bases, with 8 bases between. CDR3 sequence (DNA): TGTGCCAGCAGCGAACAGGGATATAATTCACCCCTCCACTTT. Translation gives CASSEQGYNSPLHF.

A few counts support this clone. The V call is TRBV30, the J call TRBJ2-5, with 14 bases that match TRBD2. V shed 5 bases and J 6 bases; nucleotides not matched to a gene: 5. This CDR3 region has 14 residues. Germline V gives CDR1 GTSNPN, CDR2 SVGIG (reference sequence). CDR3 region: CAWGTSGSRKTQYF. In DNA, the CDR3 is TGTGCCTGGGGGACTAGCGGGAGTAGAAAGACCCAGTACTTC. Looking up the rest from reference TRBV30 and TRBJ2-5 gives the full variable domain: SQTIHQWPATLVQPVGSPLSLECTVEGTSNPNLYWYRQAAGRGLQLLFYSVGIGQISSEVPQNLSASRPQDRQFILSSKKLLLSDSGFYLCAWGTSGSRKTQYFGPGTRLLVL.